What follows are 27 T cell receptor beta chains derived from one specimen sequenced in a study of long-term antiretroviral therapy in people with HIV. An immunoSEQ assay, version v3.0, was performed at survey level. This table comes from immunoSEQ multiplex PCR, and its TCRdb copy is limited to in-frame clones, with some not included. The sample contains 25,000 or so clones, roughly 82% of which appear only once. The sample was unsorted PBMCs, taken 0.8 years before starting antiretroviral therapy. These receptors originate from a young man with HIV.

V gene TRBV19 combines with J gene TRBJ2-2; D gene unclear. V was shortened by 3 bases and J by 2 bases, with 13 bases between the two germline ends. CDR1 is LNHDA and CDR2 is SQIVND in the germline V gene (reference sequence). CDR3 length: 16 residues. CDR3 protein: CASSIGFQANTGELFF. The CDR3 DNA reads as TGTGCCAGTAGTATTGGATTCCAGGCTAACACCGGGGAGCTGTTTTTT.

The V call is TRBV5-4, the J call TRBJ2-1; unclear D gene. V was shortened by 5 bases and J by 12 bases, with 12 bases between the two germline ends. The germline V gene has CDR1 SGHNT and CDR2 YYREEE (reference sequence). This CDR3 is 11 amino acids long. The CDR3 nucleotides are TGTGCCAGCAGGTCCGGGTTAGGGCAGTTCTTC. This encodes CASRSGLGQFF.

This clone is a singleton in its sample. The genes are TRBV19 and TRBJ1-1; D not certain. V lost 3 bases, J lost 1 base, and 6 bases lay in between. Germline lookup yields CDR1 LNHDA and CDR2 SQIVND (reference sequence). This CDR3 is 13 amino acids long. CDR3 nucleotide sequence: TGTGCCAGTAGTATGTTATCGAACACTGAAGCTTTCTTT. It encodes CASSMLSNTEAFF.

The V gene is TRBV27, the J gene TRBJ2-7, with 7 bases fitting TRBD2. This CDR3 region has 16 residues. Germline CDR1 is MNHEY and CDR2 is SMNVEV (reference sequence). Trimming took 5 bases from V and 2 from J; bases not matched to a gene: 12. This CDR3 is CASSTPEAREPYEQYF. Written as DNA, the CDR3 is TGTGCCAGCAGTACCCCCGAGGCGCGGGAGCCCTACGAGCAGTACTTC.

The chain joins TRBV2 to TRBJ2-7; D remains unclear. The V and J ends lost 8 bases and 0 bases respectively, with 14 bases between them. CDR1 is SNHLY and CDR2 is FYNNEI in the germline V gene. This CDR3 comprises 14 residues. The CDR3 reads CASLDTSNSYEQYF. In nucleotides, the CDR3 is TGTGCCAGCCTCGACACGTCCAACTCCTACGAGCAGTACTTC.

V is TRBV7-3 and J is TRBJ2-3; D possibly corresponds to TRBD1 (5 bases). The CDR3 sequence is 15 residues long. Trimming took off 5 bases at V and 0 bases at J, with 12 bases between the two ends. The germline V gene has CDR1 SGHTA and CDR2 FQGTGA. The CDR3 DNA is TGTGCCAGCAGCGCCTGGGGCACTAGCACAGATACGCAGTATTTT. It specifies CASSAWGTSTDTQYF.

CDR3 in DNA: TGCGCCAGCAGCCAAGGAAGGGGGGGACTAGCGAGGACCCACAATGAGCAGTTCTTC. Its protein product is CASSQGRGGLARTHNEQFF. The genes are TRBV4-1 and TRBJ2-1; 10 bases fit TRBD2. Trimming at V came to 1 base and at J to 5 bases, leaving 14 bases not matched to a gene. Germline V gene data show CDR1 as MGHRA and CDR2 as YSYEKL. The CDR3 is 19 residues long.

The genes are TRBV2 and TRBJ2-3, with D unclear. The V gene lost 8 bases and the J gene lost 2 bases, with 11 bases spanning the gap. This CDR3 has 13 amino acids. Germline assignment: CDR1 SNHLY and CDR2 FYNNEI. The CDR3 DNA reads TGTGCCAGCTACAGTCAGTTCACAGATACGCAGTATTTT. Amino acid sequence: CASYSQFTDTQYF.

CDR3 region: CASSLATGPTDTQYF. The DNA for the CDR3 is TGTGCCAGCAGCTTAGCGACGGGCCCCACAGATACGCAGTATTTT. V usage is TRBV7-3 and J usage is TRBJ2-3, with D uncertain. The V gene's germline CDR1 is SGHTA and CDR2 FQGTGA. CDR3 length: 15 amino acids. Trimming shortened V by 2 bases and J by 2 bases, and 11 bases separated the two germline ends.

The chain joins TRBV4-2 to TRBJ2-3, with 11 nucleotides matching TRBD1. The CDR3 spans 15 residues. The V gene end was trimmed by 3 bases and the J gene end by 4 bases; junction bases not matched to a gene: 3. Germline V CDR1 and CDR2: LGHNA, YNFKEQ. CDR3 nucleotide sequence: TGTGCCAGCAGCCATGGACAGGGGGCGGCAGATACGCAGTATTTT. Protein sequence: CASSHGQGAADTQYF.

The chain has TRBV5-1 and TRBJ2-5, with 7 bases aligning to TRBD1. The germline V gene encodes CDR1 SGHRS and CDR2 YFSETQ. This CDR3 spans 15 amino acids. V shed 4 bases and J 4 bases; nucleotides not matched to a gene: 10. The CDR3 loop reads CASSHPEGAGETQYF. DNA for the CDR3: TGCGCCAGCAGCCATCCAGAGGGGGCGGGAGAGACCCAGTACTTC.

The chain uses TRBV2 and TRBJ1-2; TRBD1 might be the D (5 bases). Deletions cut 5 bases from V and 1 base from J, with 8 bases between. The germline gives CDR1 SNHLY, CDR2 FYNNEI. CDR3 length: 13 residues. The DNA of the CDR3 is TGTGCCAGCAGTCCCGACAGTAACTATGGCTACACCTTC. It translates to CASSPDSNYGYTF.

This sequence joins TRBV14 and TRBJ2-2; either TRBD1 or TRBD2 may supply D (5 bases each). The length of the CDR3 is 15 residues. The V gene's germline CDR1 is SGHDN and CDR2 FVKESK. V was trimmed by 4 bases and J by 4 bases, leaving 13 bases between them. For the CDR3, the DNA is TGTGCCAGCAGCCGCCTAGGGGCGGGCACCGGGGAGCTGTTTTTT. It encodes CASSRLGAGTGELFF.

V and J are TRBV14 and TRBJ2-2; D gene ambiguous. CDR1 and CDR2 (germline): SGHDN, FVKESK. Trimming took 4 bases from V and 3 from J, leaving 12 bases between them. CDR3 size: 15 residues. Here the CDR3 DNA reads TGTGCCAGCAGCCCCCGGCTTTCGTACACCGGGGAGCTGTTTTTT. Its translation: CASSPRLSYTGELFF.

This clone is a singleton in its sample. The chain recombines TRBV10-3 with TRBJ2-1; the match to TRBD2 covers 11 bases. Germline CDR1 and CDR2: ENHRY and SYGVKD. V lost 4 bases, J lost 6 bases, and 11 bases stayed unmatched. This CDR3 is 17 amino acids long. CDR3 nucleotides: TGTGCCATCAGTGGGGGTATAGCGGGAGGGTCTGGCAATGAGCAGTTCTTC. It encodes CAISGGIAGGSGNEQFF.

The CDR3 reads CASSLLGALSEAFF. DNA of the CDR3: TGTGCCAGCAGCTTATTAGGGGCCCTGAGTGAAGCTTTCTTT. The gene calls are TRBV13 and TRBJ1-1, with D tentatively TRBD1 (5 bases). Germline V gene lookup returns CDR1 PRHDT and CDR2 FYEKMQ (reference sequence). V was cut by 2 bases and J by 7 bases, with 14 bases left in between. The CDR3 covers 14 residues.

V is TRBV9 and J is TRBJ1-2, with 8 bases identical to TRBD1. Germline V gene data show CDR1 as SGDLS and CDR2 as YYNGEE. The CDR3 runs 16 residues. V trimming: 0 bases; J trimming: 7 bases; junction bases outside the gene matches: 11. The CDR3 is CASSVESRGPRAGYTF. The CDR3 DNA reads TGTGCCAGCAGCGTAGAGTCCAGGGGGCCTAGGGCTGGCTACACCTTC. The variable domain in full, with the rest retrieved from reference TRBV9 and TRBJ1-2, is DSGVTQTPKHLITATGQRVTLRCSPRSGDLSVYWYQQSLDQGLQFLIQYYNGEERAKGNILERFSAQQFPDLHSELNLSSLELGDSALYFCASSVESRGPRAGYTFGSGTRLTVV.

The rearrangement joins TRBV9 to TRBJ1-6, with TRBD1 as a possible D gene (5 bases). Between the trimmed V and J ends, which lost 0 bases and 9 bases, there was a span of 13 bases. The germline V gene has CDR1 SGDLS and CDR2 YYNGEE. This CDR3 is built from 15 residues. CDR3 amino acids: CASSVDPGSVSPLHF. Written as DNA, the CDR3 is TGTGCCAGCAGCGTAGATCCAGGGTCTGTTTCACCCCTCCACTTT.

V gene TRBV27 combines with J gene TRBJ2-7, with 13 bases matching TRBD2. The V gene end was trimmed by 3 bases and the J gene end by 4 bases; junction bases not matched to a gene: 9. The germline gives CDR1 MNHEY, CDR2 SMNVEV (reference sequence). The CDR3 extends over 17 amino acids. CDR3 sequence: CASSFSVGLAGAYEQYF. The DNA of the CDR3 is TGTGCCAGCAGTTTTTCGGTAGGACTAGCGGGAGCGTACGAGCAGTACTTC.

CDR3 bases: TGTGCCAGCTCGATGCGGGGCAATGAGCAGTTCTTC. It yields the protein CASSMRGNEQFF. The chain uses TRBV27 and TRBJ2-1, with a weak D call TRBD2 (6 bases). This CDR3 contains 12 residues. V lost 8 bases, J lost 6 bases, and 11 bases lay in between. Germline assignment: CDR1 MNHEY and CDR2 SMNVEV (reference sequence).

There are a few counts of this clone. The V gene is TRBV5-1, the J gene TRBJ2-7, with a tentative D call TRBD1 (6 bases). CDR3 length: 15 amino acids. Trimming left V 0 bases short and J 2 bases short, with 12 bases between. Germline V gene data show CDR1 as SGHRS and CDR2 as YFSETQ. The CDR3, as DNA: TGCGCCAGCAGCTTGGAACCGACAGGAGCCTACGAGCAGTACTTC. Its protein product is CASSLEPTGAYEQYF.

This rearrangement joins TRBV5-1 to TRBJ2-3; TRBD1 matches at 7 bases. V lost 0 bases to trimming and J lost 6 bases; unmatched junction nucleotides: 7. The CDR3 contains 15 residues. The V gene's germline CDR1 is SGHRS and CDR2 YFSETQ. CDR3 protein: CASSLEATGVDTQYF. DNA for the CDR3: TGCGCCAGCAGCTTGGAGGCAACAGGGGTGGATACGCAGTATTTT.

Regarding this clone: At one of its ends the junction is not consistent with the germline gene, which may arise from a read error. The chain is built from TRBV6-5 and TRBJ2-5; D may match TRBD1 or TRBD2 (5 bases each). The CDR3 contains 15 residues. Germline assignment: CDR1 MNHEY and CDR2 SVGAGI. The CDR3 region is CASSKTLGLGETRYF. CDR3 nucleotides: TGTGCCAGCAGTAAAACCCTAGGGTTAGGGGAGACCCGGTACTTC.

The CDR3 reads CASSLVFHDTQYF. The CDR3 nucleotides read TGTGCCAGCAGCTTGGTCTTTCACGATACGCAGTATTTT. This chain uses TRBV5-6 with TRBJ2-3; no reliable D call. CDR1 and CDR2 (germline): SGHDT, YYEEEE. The CDR3 has 13 amino acids. Deletions cut 0 bases from V and 6 bases from J, with 8 bases between. The whole variable domain, filled in from reference TRBV5-6 and TRBJ2-3, reads DAGVTQSPTHLIKTRGQQVTLRCSPKSGHDTVSWYQQALGQGPQFIFQYYEEEERQRGNFPDRFSGHQFPNYSSELNVNALLLGDSALYLCASSLVFHDTQYFGPGTRLTVL.

The V call is TRBV19, the J call TRBJ1-4; a possible D gene is TRBD1 (5 bases). The V gene's germline CDR1 is LNHDA and CDR2 SQIVND (reference sequence). CDR3 length: 12 residues. The V end lost 8 bases, the J end lost 5 bases, and 9 bases lay between the germline ends. Written as DNA, the CDR3 is TGTGCCAGTCGGGGGTACAATGAAAAACTGTTTTTT. Protein sequence: CASRGYNEKLFF.

The chain is built from TRBV12-5 and TRBJ2-2; TRBD1 agrees at 8 bases. Germline values: CDR1 LGHNT, CDR2 FRNRAP. Germline trimming cut 6 bases from V and 4 bases from J; bases unmatched to any gene: 7. The CDR3 is 15 amino acids. CDR3 DNA: TGTGCTAGTGGGACCGGACAGGGAGCCACCGGGGAGCTGTTTTTT. Protein sequence: CASGTGQGATGELFF.

This CDR3 reads CASSLAGYSGNTIYF. The CDR3, as DNA: TGCGCCAGCAGCTTGGCGGGGTACTCTGGAAACACCATATATTTT. J is TRBJ1-3 and V is TRBV5-1; no reliable D call. Germline V gene sequence: CDR1 SGHRS, CDR2 YFSETQ. Trimming took off 0 bases at V and 0 bases at J, with 7 bases between the two ends. There are 15 residues in the CDR3.